These 27 T cell receptor beta chains originate from one sample sequenced in a study of chemoradiotherapy in HPV16-positive cancers. Assay used: immunoSEQ multiplex PCR; TCRdb lists only in-frame clones, some missing. The sample shows some 14,000 clones, roughly 74% of them seen only once. Sample collection occurred from a patient who underwent chemoradiotherapy. Every receptor here comes from a human donor with HPV-associated anogenital cancer.

The V gene is TRBV30, the J gene TRBJ1-1, with D perhaps matching TRBD1 (5 bases). Trimming removed 0 bases from V and 1 base from J, with 9 bases in between. The CDR3 has 14 residues. The germline gives CDR1 GTSNPN, CDR2 SVGIG (reference sequence). CDR3 loop: CAWSVSGGNTEAFF. The CDR3, as DNA: TGTGCCTGGAGTGTATCCGGGGGGAACACTGAAGCTTTCTTT.

This sequence joins TRBV2 and TRBJ1-5; 7 bases align to TRBD1. V gave up 2 bases and J gave up 7 bases; unmatched junction bases: 5. CDR3 length: 14 residues. Germline CDR1 is SNHLY and CDR2 is FYNNEI. The CDR3 sequence is CASSEQGEGQPQHF. The CDR3, as DNA: TGTGCCAGCAGTGAACAGGGGGAGGGACAGCCCCAGCATTTT. The full variable domain, with the rest looked up from reference TRBV2 and TRBJ1-5, is EPEVTQTPSHQVTQMGQEVILRCVPISNHLYFYWYRQILGQKVEFLVSFYNNEISEKSEIFDDQFSVERPDGSNFTLKIRSTKLEDSAMYFCASSEQGEGQPQHFGDGTRLSIL.

For this clone: Other DNA sequences in the same sample also yield this CDR3. DNA for the CDR3: TGTGCCAGCTCACCCTCCGATGAAAAACTGTTTTTT. Encoded protein: CASSPSDEKLFF. The chain employs TRBV18 and TRBJ1-4, with D hard to call. Germline V lookup: CDR1 KGHSH, CDR2 LQKENI. The CDR3 has 12 amino acids. Trimming took off 3 bases at V and 6 bases at J, with 5 bases between the two ends.

The chain uses TRBV11-2 and TRBJ1-3; D gene uncertain. The CDR3 is 13 amino acids. CDR1 and CDR2 (germline): SGHAT, FQNNGV. V was cut by 6 bases and J by 2 bases, with 8 bases left in between. CDR3 in amino acids: CASREGAGNTIYF. Written as DNA, the CDR3 is TGTGCCAGCAGGGAGGGAGCTGGAAACACCATATATTTT.

This clone was seen only a few times. CDR3 protein: CASSLASSYEQYF. The CDR3, as DNA: TGTGCCAGCAGTCTAGCGTCCTCCTACGAGCAGTACTTC. This chain links TRBV25-1 with TRBJ2-7; TRBD2 might be the D (6 bases). Trimming pared 5 bases from V and 0 bases from J, leaving 8 bases between. Germline CDR1 and CDR2: MGHDK and SYGVNS. The CDR3 is made up of 13 amino acids.

This clone was detected only once. The gene calls are TRBV6-6 and TRBJ1-6; D is uncertain. Germline V lookup: CDR1 MNHNY, CDR2 SVGAGI (reference sequence). V lost 6 bases to trimming and J lost 8 bases, with 11 bases between them. This CDR3 spans 13 amino acids. CDR3 sequence (DNA): TGTGCCAGCAGCAACAGTGCCGATTCACCCCTCCACTTT. Translating gives CASSNSADSPLHF.

The chain employs TRBV4-1 and TRBJ1-2; D is undetermined. The CDR3 has 15 amino acids. V lost 6 bases and J lost 2, with 16 bases in between. Germline values: CDR1 MGHRA, CDR2 YSYEKL. The CDR3, as DNA: TGCGCCAGCAGTCCCCTGGGTCTGCCAAACTATGGCTACACCTTC. Protein sequence: CASSPLGLPNYGYTF.

This clone has a single count. J is TRBJ2-5 and V is TRBV7-3; tentative D call: TRBD2 (6 bases). CDR3 length equals 15 residues. Germline CDR1 SGHTA, CDR2 FQGTGA. V shed 1 base and J shed 5 bases, with 14 bases lying between them. CDR3 in amino acids: CASSLIGAEGETQYF. In DNA form, the CDR3 reads TGTGCCAGCAGCTTAATCGGAGCGGAGGGGGAGACCCAGTACTTC.

This chain connects TRBV10-3 to TRBJ2-2; TRBD2 might be the D (6 bases). Germline V gene lookup returns CDR1 ENHRY and CDR2 SYGVKD. Trimming shortened V by 0 bases and J by 5 bases, and 7 bases separated the two germline ends. The CDR3 length is 14 residues. This CDR3 is CAISESTSTGELFF. The CDR3 DNA reads as TGTGCCATCAGTGAGTCGACTAGTACCGGGGAGCTGTTTTTT.

The V and J genes are TRBV6-5 and TRBJ2-7; 8 bases are shared with TRBD2. V trimming: 6 bases; J trimming: 5 bases; junction bases outside the gene matches: 9. The length of the CDR3 is 14 residues. Looked up from germline, CDR1 is MNHEY and CDR2 is SVGAGI. CDR3 bases: TGTGCCAGCAGCCGACAGCGGGAGCAAAACGAGCAGTACTTC. It specifies CASSRQREQNEQYF.

V usage is TRBV5-5 and J usage is TRBJ2-1, with a weak D call TRBD1 (5 bases). The ends were cut back, 2 bases at V and 3 bases at J, with 12 bases in the middle. Germline assignment: CDR1 SGHKS and CDR2 YYEKEE (reference sequence). The CDR3 has 15 residues. CDR3 sequence reads: CASSLVRADYNEQFF. Here the CDR3 DNA reads TGTGCCAGCAGCTTAGTCAGGGCCGACTACAATGAGCAGTTCTTC.

The chain recombines TRBV10-2 with TRBJ2-3; D remains ambiguous. Trimming shortened V by 3 bases and J by 0 bases, and 10 bases separated the two germline ends. The CDR3 covers 15 residues. Germline lookup yields CDR1 WSHSY and CDR2 SAAADI. The CDR3 spells CASSEVSASTDTQYF. As DNA, the CDR3 is TGCGCCAGCAGTGAAGTCTCAGCTAGCACAGATACGCAGTATTTT.

The rearrangement uses TRBV9 and TRBJ2-3, with D hard to call. The CDR3 is made up of 15 amino acids. CDR1 is SGDLS and CDR2 is YYNGEE in the germline V gene. The V end was cut by 0 bases, the J end by 6 bases, with 14 bases between. CDR3 DNA sequence: TGTGCCAGCAGCGTAGGATGGGTAGGTTCGGATACGCAGTATTTT. This encodes CASSVGWVGSDTQYF. Together with reference TRBV9 and TRBJ2-3, the CDR3 gives the full variable domain: DSGVTQTPKHLITATGQRVTLRCSPRSGDLSVYWYQQSLDQGLQFLIQYYNGEERAKGNILERFSAQQFPDLHSELNLSSLELGDSALYFCASSVGWVGSDTQYFGPGTRLTVL.

A single count supports this clone. This chain joins TRBV10-3 and TRBJ2-7, with D possibly matching TRBD2 (5 bases). This CDR3 has 11 amino acids. CDR1 is ENHRY, CDR2 SYGVKD, per germline. The ends were cut back, 3 bases at V and 7 bases at J, with 7 bases in the middle. The CDR3 loop reads CAISDGLEQYF. DNA for the CDR3: TGTGCCATCAGTGATGGACTGGAGCAGTACTTC.

This chain links TRBV7-9 with TRBJ2-1, with 9 bases matching TRBD2. The J segment lost 5 bases and the V segment lost 6 bases, leaving 5 bases of the junction unmatched. The CDR3 runs 14 residues. Germline V gives CDR1 SEHNR, CDR2 FQNEAQ (reference sequence). The DNA of the CDR3 is TGTGCCAGCAGGGAAGCGGGAGGAGACAATGAGCAGTTCTTC. Translation gives CASREAGGDNEQFF.

This chain uses TRBV6-6 with TRBJ2-7, with 8 bases that match TRBD2. Germline CDR1 MNHNY, CDR2 SVGAGI (reference sequence). The V and J ends lost 10 bases and 2 bases, in that order; junction bases with no gene match: 10. The CDR3 is 14 residues long. The CDR3 nucleotides read TGTGCCACCGGCCGAGGGCGGGAGGCCTACGAGCAGTACTTC. Amino acids: CATGRGREAYEQYF.

The V call is TRBV4-2, the J call TRBJ1-2; D unresolved. Trimming took 0 bases from V and 3 from J, leaving 2 bases between them. This CDR3 region has 12 residues. CDR1 and CDR2 from the germline V gene are LGHNA and YNFKEQ. DNA of the CDR3: TGTGCCAGCAGCCAAGAGGACTATGGCTACACCTTC. Amino acid sequence: CASSQEDYGYTF.

This clone was recorded once. The chain couples TRBV7-6 to TRBJ1-2; TRBD1 aligns across 9 bases. There are 15 residues in the CDR3. Germline V gene lookup returns CDR1 SGHVS and CDR2 FNYEAQ. V was pared by 5 bases and J by 3 bases, with 7 bases of the junction left unmatched. The CDR3 is CASSPRTGDDYGYTF. The DNA for the CDR3 is TGTGCCAGCAGCCCCCGGACAGGGGACGACTATGGCTACACCTTC.

V and J are TRBV12-5 and TRBJ2-6; 7 bases are a match to TRBD1. The CDR3 extends over 19 amino acids. The germline gives CDR1 LGHNT, CDR2 FRNRAP. V was clipped by 3 bases and J by 1 base; unmatched bases: 12. The CDR3 region has the DNA TGTGCTAGTGGTTTTACCCGGGACAGACCCCTTTCTGGGGCCAACGTCCTGACTTTC. Translated, it gives CASGFTRDRPLSGANVLTF. The full variable domain, completed using reference TRBV12-5 and TRBJ2-6, is DARVTQTPRHKVTEMGQEVTMRCQPILGHNTVFWYRQTMMQGLELLAYFRNRAPLDDSGMPKDRFSAEMPDATLATLKIQPSEPRDSAVYFCASGFTRDRPLSGANVLTFGAGSRLTVL.

V usage is TRBV9 and J usage is TRBJ2-5; 9 bases are shared with TRBD1. The CDR3 runs 17 residues. Germline lookup yields CDR1 SGDLS and CDR2 YYNGEE. V dropped 3 bases and J dropped 4; count of bases not matched to a gene: 13. The CDR3 sequence is CASSGRSGTGRGETQYF. CDR3 nucleotide sequence: TGTGCCAGCAGCGGGAGATCCGGGACAGGGCGTGGAGAGACCCAGTACTTC.

The chain joins TRBV7-3 to TRBJ1-1, with 10 bases that match TRBD1. CDR3 length: 15 amino acids. V trimming: 1 base; J trimming: 4 bases; junction bases outside the gene matches: 3. The germline V gene encodes CDR1 SGHTA and CDR2 FQGTGA. The CDR3 spells CASSLMDRGTTEAFF. Written as DNA, the CDR3 is TGTGCCAGCAGCTTAATGGACAGGGGGACCACTGAAGCTTTCTTT.

As for this clone: One junction end disagrees with the germline gene, perhaps due to a read error. V and J are TRBV2 and TRBJ1-5, with 8 bases aligning to TRBD1. This CDR3 has 14 amino acids. The germline gives CDR1 SNHLY, CDR2 FYNNEI. The CDR3, as DNA: TGTACCAGCAGTGAACAGGGGGAGGGACAGCCCCAGCATTTT. Protein: CTSSEQGEGQPQHF.

This chain uses TRBV27 with TRBJ2-1, with D uncertain. The ends were cut back, 2 bases at V and 0 bases at J, with 5 bases in the middle. The CDR3 runs 14 residues. Germline V gene data show CDR1 as MNHEY and CDR2 as SMNVEV (reference sequence). CDR3 protein: CASSLGDSYNEQFF. CDR3 nucleotide sequence: TGTGCCAGCAGTTTAGGGGACTCCTACAATGAGCAGTTCTTC.

The V and J genes are TRBV27 and TRBJ2-7; D remains unclear. CDR1 and CDR2 (germline): MNHEY, SMNVEV (reference sequence). This CDR3 contains 12 residues. V gave up 5 bases and J gave up 3 bases, with 8 bases separating them. Written as DNA, the CDR3 is TGTGCCAGCAGTCCCAACCGCTACGAGCAGTACTTC. It codes for CASSPNRYEQYF.

The rearrangement links TRBV7-9 to TRBJ2-7, with 7 bases aligning to TRBD2. Germline values: CDR1 SEHNR, CDR2 FQNEAQ (reference sequence). J gave up 2 bases and V 1 base, and 5 bases lay outside the gene matches. CDR3 length equals 15 residues. The CDR3 nucleotides are TGTGCCAGCAGCTTAGGGGCCCTAGCGGCCTACGAGCAGTACTTC. This encodes CASSLGALAAYEQYF.

In this sample, this clone turned up a few times. This chain links TRBV9 with TRBJ2-3; no firm D call. V was shortened by 0 bases and J by 3 bases, with 8 bases between the two germline ends. The CDR3 is 14 residues long. The germline V gene has CDR1 SGDLS and CDR2 YYNGEE. CDR3 in DNA: TGTGCCAGCAGCGTAGTTAGTTTTACAGATACGCAGTATTTT. Its protein product is CASSVVSFTDTQYF.

The CDR3 bases are TGTGCCAGCAGTTCCGGGGCGGACAGAGGGGAGACCCAGTACTTC. Its translation is CASSSGADRGETQYF. V is TRBV6-5 and J is TRBJ2-5, with a tentative D call TRBD1 (6 bases). The CDR3 consists of 15 residues. Germline values: CDR1 MNHEY, CDR2 SVGAGI. The ends were cut back, 4 bases at V and 5 bases at J, with 17 bases in the middle.